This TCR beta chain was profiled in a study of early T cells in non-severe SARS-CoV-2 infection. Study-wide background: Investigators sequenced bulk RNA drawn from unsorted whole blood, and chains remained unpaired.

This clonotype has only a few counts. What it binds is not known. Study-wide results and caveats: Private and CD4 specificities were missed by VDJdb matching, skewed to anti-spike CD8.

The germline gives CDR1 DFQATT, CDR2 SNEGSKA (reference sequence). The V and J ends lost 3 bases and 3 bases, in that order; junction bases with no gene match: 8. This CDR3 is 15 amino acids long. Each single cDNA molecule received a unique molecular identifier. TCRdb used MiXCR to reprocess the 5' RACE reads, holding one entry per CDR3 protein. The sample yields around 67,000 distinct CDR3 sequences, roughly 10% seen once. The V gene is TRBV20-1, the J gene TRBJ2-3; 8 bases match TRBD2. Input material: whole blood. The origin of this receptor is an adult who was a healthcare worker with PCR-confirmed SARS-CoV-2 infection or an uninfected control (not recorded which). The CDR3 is CSARRPGLGTDTQYF. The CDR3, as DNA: TGCAGTGCTAGGCGCCCGGGACTAGGTACAGATACGCAGTATTTT.